The rows below give T cell receptor beta chains drawn from one sample of a study of blood T cell repertoires in COVID-19. Sequencing used immunoSEQ multiplex PCR; TCRdb keeps in-frame clones, though not all of them. The sample holds about 140,000 clones, more than 70% seen once. The material sequenced was PBMCs or T cells enriched from blood (not recorded which). Receptor source: a man in his forties with acute COVID-19. The CDR3 runs from the conserved cysteine through the conserved F or W. Fields, in order: J gene, V gene, CDR3 protein.

>TRBJ2-6|TRBV19
CASSIVGGSGANVLTF
>TRBJ2-3|TRBV5-1
CASRSTGTGSSDTQYF
>TRBJ2-5|TRBV5-4
CASSLAAQGGETQYF
>TRBJ2-2|TRBV7-9
CASTPGGVAGELFF
>TRBJ2-7|TRBV27
CASSLGAGRGEQYF
>TRBJ1-4|TRBV28
CASSFGAGRWLEKLFF
>TRBJ1-4|TRBV9
CASNRGEGEKLFF
>TRBJ2-7|TRBV5-5
CASSLSHRTDYEQYF
>TRBJ2-2|TRBV21-1
CASSKVTEGATGELFF
>TRBJ1-3|TRBV7-6
CASSLAYRDSGNTIYF
>TRBJ1-5|TRBV4-1
CASSREGGGGNQPQHF
>TRBJ2-1|TRBV19
CASSIAGGGRNEQFF
>TRBJ2-1|TRBV30
CAWSVRGIAGTREQFF
>TRBJ2-1|TRBV7-9
CASSPYGQGVNEQFF
>TRBJ1-5|TRBV3-1/TRBV3-2
CASSQDLDNQPQHF
>TRBJ2-7|TRBV3-1/TRBV3-2
CASSSSRGEHLDEQYF
>TRBJ2-7|TRBV6-2/TRBV6-3
CASSLRLAGILSYEQYF
>TRBJ1-1|TRBV28
CASSLMTEGNTEAFF
>TRBJ2-1|TRBV28
CASSLWLSGRTRDEQFF
>TRBJ1-1|TRBV28
CASSFGSGGTEAFF
>TRBJ2-7|TRBV5-1
CASSPDRGPYEQYF
>TRBJ2-1|TRBV29-1
CSVVFVESGRADNEQFF
>TRBJ1-1|TRBV16
CASSPRTGYTEAFF
>TRBJ2-1|TRBV2
CAIPGEGVLDEQFF
>TRBJ2-2|TRBV9
CASSGSGGLDTGELFF
>TRBJ2-2|TRBV6-6
CASRLQGRGNTGELFF
>TRBJ1-1|TRBV11-2
CASRRTVWDRRTNTEAFF
>TRBJ1-1|TRBV7-2
CASSLAGGVGAEAFF
>TRBJ2-3|TRBV11-2
CASSFSGGGTDTQYF
>TRBJ1-2|TRBV28
CASIMTGAYGYTF
>TRBJ1-2|TRBV5-1
CASSLGTGDYGYTF
>TRBJ2-3|TRBV9
CASSVNQGPTDTQYF
>TRBJ2-2|TRBV6-5
CASSYNRGNTGELFF
>TRBJ2-2|TRBV25-1
CASSAYREPGELFF
>TRBJ2-3|TRBV30
CAWSRLLAGSSGDTQYF
>TRBJ1-2|TRBV4-1
CASSQGLQYGYTF
>TRBJ2-7|TRBV2
CASTKRTGSHEQYF
>TRBJ2-3|TRBV7-2
CASSFLTDTQYF
>TRBJ1-1|TRBV7-2
CASSLGQNTEAFF
>TRBJ2-7|TRBV5-1
CASSLLTGGTYEQYF
>TRBJ1-2|TRBV6-5
CASSYSTEGGGYTF
>TRBJ1-1|TRBV5-4
CASSLRVGEGTEAFF
>TRBJ1-2|TRBV3-1/TRBV3-2
CASSYLSEAGYTF
>TRBJ2-2|TRBV2
CASRLLVGELFF
>TRBJ1-1|TRBV6-5
CASSTGFNPNTEAFF
>TRBJ2-1|TRBV6-5
CASSRTGSNEQFF
>TRBJ1-5|TRBV30
CAWSKGGNQPQHF
>TRBJ1-6|TRBV4-1
CASSQETGANSPLHF
>TRBJ2-1|TRBV7-9
CASSRDAGTVHEQFF
>TRBJ2-1|TRBV28
CASIKGGTSADEQFF
>TRBJ2-1|TRBV11-2
CASSLVAGASYNEQFF
>TRBJ1-6|TRBV10-3
CAISEAGSYNSPLHF
>TRBJ2-7|TRBV5-5
CASSLSGGPYEQYF
>TRBJ1-1|TRBV4-1
CASSPSRGEGNTEAFF